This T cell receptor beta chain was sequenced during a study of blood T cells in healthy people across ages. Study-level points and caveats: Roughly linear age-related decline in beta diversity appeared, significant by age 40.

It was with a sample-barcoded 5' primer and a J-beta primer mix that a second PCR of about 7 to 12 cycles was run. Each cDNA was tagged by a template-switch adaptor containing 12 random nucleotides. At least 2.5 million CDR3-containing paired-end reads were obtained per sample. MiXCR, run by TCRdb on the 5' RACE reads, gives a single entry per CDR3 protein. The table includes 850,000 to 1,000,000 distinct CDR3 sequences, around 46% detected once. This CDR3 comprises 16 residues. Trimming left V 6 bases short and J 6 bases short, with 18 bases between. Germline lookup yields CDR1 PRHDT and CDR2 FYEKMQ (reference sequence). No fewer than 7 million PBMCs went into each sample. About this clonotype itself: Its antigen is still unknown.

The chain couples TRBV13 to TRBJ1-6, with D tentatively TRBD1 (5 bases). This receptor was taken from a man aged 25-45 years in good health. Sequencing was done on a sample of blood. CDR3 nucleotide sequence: TGTGCCAGCAGTCCGGCGGGGGGGTTCGGTAATTCACCCCTCCACTTT. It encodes CASSPAGGFGNSPLHF.